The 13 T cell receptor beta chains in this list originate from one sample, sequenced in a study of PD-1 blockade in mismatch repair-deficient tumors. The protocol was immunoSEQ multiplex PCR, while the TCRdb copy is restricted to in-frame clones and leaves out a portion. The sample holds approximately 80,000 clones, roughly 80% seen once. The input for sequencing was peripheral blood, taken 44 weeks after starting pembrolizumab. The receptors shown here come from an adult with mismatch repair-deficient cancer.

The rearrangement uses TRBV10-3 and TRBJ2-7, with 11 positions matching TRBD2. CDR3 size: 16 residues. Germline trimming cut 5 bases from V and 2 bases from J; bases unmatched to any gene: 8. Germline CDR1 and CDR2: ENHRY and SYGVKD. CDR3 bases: TGTGCCATCAGTCCCGGTCTAGCGGGAGGTCCCTACGAGCAGTACTTC. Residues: CAISPGLAGGPYEQYF.

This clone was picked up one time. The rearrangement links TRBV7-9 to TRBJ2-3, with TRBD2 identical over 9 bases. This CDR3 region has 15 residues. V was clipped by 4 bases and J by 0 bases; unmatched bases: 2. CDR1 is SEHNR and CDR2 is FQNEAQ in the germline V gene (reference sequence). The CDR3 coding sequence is TGTGCCAGCAGCTCGCGGGAGGGTAGCACAGATACGCAGTATTTT. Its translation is CASSSREGSTDTQYF.

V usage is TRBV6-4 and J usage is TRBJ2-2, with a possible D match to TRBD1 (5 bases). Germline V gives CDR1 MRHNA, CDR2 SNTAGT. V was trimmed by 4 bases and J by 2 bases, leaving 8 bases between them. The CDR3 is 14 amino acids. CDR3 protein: CASSAGQNTGELFF. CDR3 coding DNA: TGTGCCAGCAGTGCCGGACAAAACACCGGGGAGCTGTTTTTT.

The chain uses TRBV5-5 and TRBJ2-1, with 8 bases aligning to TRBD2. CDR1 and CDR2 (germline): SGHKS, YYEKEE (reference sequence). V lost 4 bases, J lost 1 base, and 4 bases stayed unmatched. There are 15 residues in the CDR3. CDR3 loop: CASSDTSGSYNEQFF. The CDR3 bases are TGTGCCAGCAGCGATACTAGCGGTTCCTACAATGAGCAGTTCTTC. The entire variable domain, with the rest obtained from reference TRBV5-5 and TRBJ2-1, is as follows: DAGVTQSPTHLIKTRGQQVTLRCSPISGHKSVSWYQQVLGQGPQFIFQYYEKEERGRGNFPDRFSARQFPNYSSELNVNALLLGDSALYLCASSDTSGSYNEQFFGPGTRLTVL.

The CDR3 DNA reads TGTGCCAGTAGTACCGACAGAAAGAACACTGAAGCTTTCTTT. Amino acids: CASSTDRKNTEAFF. The V and J genes are TRBV19 and TRBJ1-1; possibly TRBD1 for D (5 bases). Germline assignment: CDR1 LNHDA and CDR2 SQIVND (reference sequence). With 4 bases removed from V and 1 base from J, the gap between germline ends came to 10 bases. The CDR3 has 14 amino acids. Based on the CDR3 plus reference TRBV19 and TRBJ1-1, the full variable domain is DGGITQSPKYLFRKEGQNVTLSCEQNLNHDAMYWYRQDPGQGLRLIYYSQIVNDFQKGDIAEGYSVSREKKESFPLTVTSAQKNPTAFYLCASSTDRKNTEAFFGQGTRLTVV.

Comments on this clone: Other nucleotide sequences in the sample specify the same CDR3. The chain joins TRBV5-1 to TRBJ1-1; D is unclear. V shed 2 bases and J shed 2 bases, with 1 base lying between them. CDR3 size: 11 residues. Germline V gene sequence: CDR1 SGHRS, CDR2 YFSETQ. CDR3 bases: TGCGCCAGCAGCTTAAACACTGAAGCTTTCTTT. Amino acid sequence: CASSLNTEAFF.

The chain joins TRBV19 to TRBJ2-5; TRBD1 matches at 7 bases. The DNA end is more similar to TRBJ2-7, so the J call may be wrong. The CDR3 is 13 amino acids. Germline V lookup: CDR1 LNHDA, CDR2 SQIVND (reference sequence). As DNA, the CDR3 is TGTGCCAGTAGCCCAGACAGGGATGGCGAGCAGTACTTC. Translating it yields CASSPDRDGEQYF.

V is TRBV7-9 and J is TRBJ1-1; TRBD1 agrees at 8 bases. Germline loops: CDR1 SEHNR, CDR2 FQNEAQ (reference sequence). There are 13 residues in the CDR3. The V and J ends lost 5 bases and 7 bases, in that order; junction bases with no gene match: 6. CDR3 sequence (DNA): TGTGCCAGCAGCCGCAGGGGGCGGATTGAAGCTTTCTTT. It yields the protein CASSRRGRIEAFF.

CDR3 in amino acids: CASSPGLYTGELFF. As DNA, the CDR3 is TGTGCCAGTAGTCCGGGACTTTACACCGGGGAGCTGTTTTTT. The rearrangement joins TRBV19 to TRBJ2-2; D may be TRBD2 (6 bases). CDR3 length equals 14 residues. V was clipped by 5 bases and J by 3 bases, with 10 bases between them. The germline V gene encodes CDR1 LNHDA and CDR2 SQIVND (reference sequence).

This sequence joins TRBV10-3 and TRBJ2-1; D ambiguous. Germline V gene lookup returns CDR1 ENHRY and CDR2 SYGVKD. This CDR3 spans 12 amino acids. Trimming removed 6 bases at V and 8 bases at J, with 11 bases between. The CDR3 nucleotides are TGTGCCATCAGGCGTACAACCGATGAGCAGTTCTTC. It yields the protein CAIRRTTDEQFF.

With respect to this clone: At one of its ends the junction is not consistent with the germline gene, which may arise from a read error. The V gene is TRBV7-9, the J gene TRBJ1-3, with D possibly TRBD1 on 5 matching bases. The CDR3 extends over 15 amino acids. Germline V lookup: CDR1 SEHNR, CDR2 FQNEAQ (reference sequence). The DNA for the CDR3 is TGTGCCAGCAGCTTACTTGAGGGGCCTGGCAACACCATATATTTT. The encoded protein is CASSLLEGPGNTIYF. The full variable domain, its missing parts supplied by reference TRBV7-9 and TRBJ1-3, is DTGVSQNPRHKITKRGQNVTFRCDPISEHNRLYWYRQTLGQGPEFLTYFQNEAQLEKSRLLSDRFSAERPKGSFSTLEIQRTEQGDSAMYLCASSLLEGPGNTIYFGEGSWLTVV.

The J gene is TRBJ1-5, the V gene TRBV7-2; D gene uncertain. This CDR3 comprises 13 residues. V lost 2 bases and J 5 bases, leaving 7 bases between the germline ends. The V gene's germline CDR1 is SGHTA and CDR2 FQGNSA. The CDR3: CASSLRLYQPQHF. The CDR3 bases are TGTGCCAGCAGCTTAAGGTTGTATCAGCCCCAGCATTTT.

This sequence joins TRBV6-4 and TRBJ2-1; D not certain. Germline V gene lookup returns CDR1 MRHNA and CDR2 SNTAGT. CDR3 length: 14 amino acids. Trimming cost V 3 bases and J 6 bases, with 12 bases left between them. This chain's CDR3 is CASSDNSASNEQFF. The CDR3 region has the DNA TGTGCCAGCAGTGATAACTCAGCAAGCAATGAGCAGTTCTTC.